This T cell receptor beta chain stems from a study of OX40 agonist ivuxolimab in advanced cancers. About the study: The diagnoses of dose-escalation patients were hepatocellular carcinoma, melanoma, renal cell or head and neck cancer. One patient with hepatocellular carcinoma and two with cutaneous melanoma, three in all, had partial responses.

Germline CDR1 is SEHNR and CDR2 is FQNEAQ (reference sequence). Trimming cost V 8 bases and J 0 bases, with 11 bases left between them. This CDR3 has 13 amino acids. Turning to this clone: No antigen is known for it.

On cycle 4 day 1 and cycle 7 day 1, as well as at baseline, blood was sampled. Measured with immunoSEQ multiplex PCR; TCRdb has only the in-frame clones, and not every one. The sample yields fewer than 55,000 clones, 75% to 85% seen once. Findings and caveats of the study: Part of the nonresponder group also had normalized T-cell clonal expansion that was low.

Material: CD4+ or CD8+ T cells sorted from blood, obtained in a trial of the OX40 agonist ivuxolimab. The V call is TRBV7-9, the J call TRBJ2-7; no reliable D call. This receptor was identified in an adult with an advanced solid tumor such as melanoma, head and neck, liver or kidney cancer. The CDR3 DNA reads TGTGCCAGCTTGAATAGCAGCTCCTACGAGCAGTACTTC. Translated, it gives CASLNSSSYEQYF. Full variable domain (rest looked up from reference TRBV7-9 and TRBJ2-7): DTGVSQNPRHKITKRGQNVTFRCDPISEHNRLYWYRQTLGQGPEFLTYFQNEAQLEKSRLLSDRFSAERPKGSFSTLEIQRTEQGDSAMYLCASLNSSSYEQYFGPGTRLTVT.